Sequencing of this T cell receptor (delta chain) was carried out in a study of Vδ1+ human thymocytes. The study's findings and limits: Unlike peripheral blood Vdelta1+ controls, thymic delta-chain sequences included around 21% Vdelta2 and few Vdelta3. Thymic TRG and TRD repertoires appeared highly polyclonal. Donors shared many TRG clonotypes but few TRD clonotypes. Unexpected Vdelta2 sequences could cause misinterpretation of bulk repertoire data.

Alphabeta T cells were depleted, then CD3+ Vdelta1+ Vdelta2- thymocytes were FACS-sorted. This clone showed up just a few times. Its antigen is still unknown. There are 17 residues in the CDR3. Trimming cost V 2 bases and J 3 bases; bases outside gene matches: 6. CDR1 TSWWSYY and CDR2 QGS come from the germline V gene. Extracted RNA was reverse transcribed into cDNA. Pooled V-gene forward primers with one constant-region reverse primer generated the CDR3 amplicons by multiplex PCR. TCRdb called clones anew from the multiplex PCR reads with CATT. Found here are some 19,000 delta-chain clones, 7.5% to 9% of them singletons; the top ten hold roughly 0.98%.

The sample comprised Vdelta1+ gamma-delta thymocytes from the thymus. Subset described: FACS-sorted CD3+ TCRalphabeta- TCRVdelta1+ TCRVdelta2- thymocytes. This clonotype was obtained from a child younger than two who had congenital heart surgery. The V gene is TRDV1, the J gene TRDJ1, with 13 positions matching TRDD3. The CDR3 coding sequence is TGTGCTCTTGGGGAAGCCCGTACTGGGGGATACGCCGATAAACTCATCTTT. This gives the protein CALGEARTGGYADKLIF.